One T cell receptor (beta chain) is described in this entry. The data belong to a study of blood T cell repertoires in COVID-19. For the study at large: Specimens from acute and convalescent COVID-19 originated in the United States, Italy and Spain. PBMCs, B-cell-depleted T cells, or T cells were the source of the cDNA or gDNA that made up the material.

The CDR3 spans 16 residues. Trimming left V 6 bases short and J 5 bases short, with 17 bases between. Germline lookup yields CDR1 MDHEN and CDR2 SYDVKM. In the source study's methods: Counts of nucleated cells, estimated from reference gene primer amplification, were obtained. Clones were read by immunoSEQ multiplex PCR, and TCRdb kept only the in-frame ones, dropping some. Clone size and the V and J calls come from that table; the DNA yielded D and trimming. The table has about 78,000 clones, around 77% seen once. This chain joins TRBV28 and TRBJ1-6, with D maybe TRBD1 (6 bases). The receptor was derived from a human donor in a cohort sampled during active COVID-19. Material for sequencing was peripheral blood. The CDR3: CASSPEGGEDNSPLHF. In nucleotides, the CDR3 is TGTGCCAGCAGCCCCGAGGGGGGGGAAGATAATTCACCCCTCCACTTT.